Each of the 6 T cell receptor beta chains below was sequenced from the same sample in a study of identifying expanded T cells in peripheral blood. This table comes from immunoSEQ multiplex PCR, and its TCRdb copy is limited to in-frame clones, with some not included. The sample records approximately 90,000 clones, about nine tenths being singletons. The sequenced material came from blood. These receptors originate from a person aged 18 to 75 in good health.

The chain uses TRBV7-9 and TRBJ2-7; TRBD1 aligns across 11 bases. The CDR3 length is 14 residues. Germline-derived CDR1 and CDR2 are SEHNR and FQNEAQ (reference sequence). Trimming at V came to 5 bases and at J to 3 bases, leaving 3 bases not matched to a gene. CDR3 sequence: CASSTGTGGYEQYF. The CDR3 DNA is TGTGCCAGCAGCACCGGGACAGGGGGCTACGAGCAGTACTTC.

This clone was seen once. The J gene is TRBJ2-3, the V gene TRBV2, with D perhaps assigned TRBD1 or TRBD2 (6 bases each). The germline V gene has CDR1 SNHLY and CDR2 FYNNEI. There are 13 residues in the CDR3. The CDR3 DNA reads as TGTGTAGGCGGGAAAGGGGGAGGAGATACGCAGTATTTT. Translation gives CVGGKGGGDTQYF.

This sequence joins TRBV7-9 and TRBJ1-1, with a tentative D call TRBD1 (5 bases). Germline values: CDR1 SEHNR, CDR2 FQNEAQ (reference sequence). The CDR3 sequence is 13 residues long. Trimming left V 3 bases short and J 4 bases short, with 9 bases between. This CDR3 is CASSLGVVTEAFF. Written as DNA, the CDR3 is TGTGCCAGCAGCTTGGGGGTTGTCACTGAAGCTTTCTTT.

V and J are TRBV11-2 and TRBJ1-1, with 7 bases that match TRBD1. This CDR3 region has 15 residues. The junction had 11 bases not matched to a gene; V was cut back by 5 bases and J by 5 bases. The germline CDR1 and CDR2 sequences are SGHAT and FQNNGV. The CDR3 loop is CASSPWGGGETEAFF. The CDR3 nucleotides read TGTGCCAGCAGCCCATGGGGAGGGGGCGAAACTGAAGCTTTCTTT.

This rearrangement joins TRBV4-2 to TRBJ2-7; 7 bases are shared with TRBD1. V shed 0 bases, J shed 2 bases, and the junction held 10 bases outside the gene matches. The CDR3 consists of 17 residues. Germline V gives CDR1 LGHNA, CDR2 YNFKEQ. CDR3 residues: CASSQDETGVNPYEQYF. The DNA of the CDR3 is TGTGCCAGCAGCCAAGATGAAACAGGGGTCAATCCCTACGAGCAGTACTTC.

The V call is TRBV4-3, the J call TRBJ2-7; 9 bases map to TRBD2. The CDR3 loop spans 16 amino acids. In germline, CDR1 is LGHNA, CDR2 YSLEER. The junction had 6 bases not matched to a gene; V was cut back by 0 bases and J by 3 bases. The CDR3: CASSQDRTSGYYEQYF. The CDR3 DNA is TGCGCCAGCAGCCAAGATCGAACTAGCGGGTACTACGAGCAGTACTTC.